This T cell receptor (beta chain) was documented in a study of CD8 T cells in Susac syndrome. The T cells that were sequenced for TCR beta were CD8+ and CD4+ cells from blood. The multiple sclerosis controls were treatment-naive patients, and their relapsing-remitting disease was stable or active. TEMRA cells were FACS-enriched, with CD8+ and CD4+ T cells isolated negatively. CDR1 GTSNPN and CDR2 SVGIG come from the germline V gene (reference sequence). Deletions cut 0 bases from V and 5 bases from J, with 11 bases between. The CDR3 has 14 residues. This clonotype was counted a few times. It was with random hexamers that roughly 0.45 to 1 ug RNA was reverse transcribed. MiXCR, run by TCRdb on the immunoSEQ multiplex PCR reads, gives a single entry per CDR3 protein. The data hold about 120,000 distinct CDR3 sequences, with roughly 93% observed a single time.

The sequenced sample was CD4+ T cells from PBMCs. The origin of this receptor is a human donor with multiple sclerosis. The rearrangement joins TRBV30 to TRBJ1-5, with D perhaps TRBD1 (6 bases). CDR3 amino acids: CAWSVRGGDQPQHF. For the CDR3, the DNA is TGTGCCTGGAGTGTAAGGGGGGGGGATCAGCCCCAGCATTTT.